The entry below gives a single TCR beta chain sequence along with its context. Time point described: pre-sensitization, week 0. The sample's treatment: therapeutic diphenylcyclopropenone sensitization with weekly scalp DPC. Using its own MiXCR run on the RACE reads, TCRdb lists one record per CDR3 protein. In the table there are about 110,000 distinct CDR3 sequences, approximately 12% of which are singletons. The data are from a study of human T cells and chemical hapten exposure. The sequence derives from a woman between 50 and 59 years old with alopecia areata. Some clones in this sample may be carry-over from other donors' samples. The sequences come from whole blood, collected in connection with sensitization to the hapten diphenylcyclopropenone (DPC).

The CDR3 loop reads CSARDPPSYNEQFF. In DNA form, the CDR3 reads TGCAGTGCTAGAGATCCCCCCTCCTACAATGAGCAGTTCTTC. V gene TRBV20-1 combines with J gene TRBJ2-1; D is undetermined. V was pared by 0 bases and J by 0 bases, with 6 bases between. This CDR3 spans 14 amino acids. Looked up from germline, CDR1 is DFQATT and CDR2 is SNEGSKA (reference sequence).